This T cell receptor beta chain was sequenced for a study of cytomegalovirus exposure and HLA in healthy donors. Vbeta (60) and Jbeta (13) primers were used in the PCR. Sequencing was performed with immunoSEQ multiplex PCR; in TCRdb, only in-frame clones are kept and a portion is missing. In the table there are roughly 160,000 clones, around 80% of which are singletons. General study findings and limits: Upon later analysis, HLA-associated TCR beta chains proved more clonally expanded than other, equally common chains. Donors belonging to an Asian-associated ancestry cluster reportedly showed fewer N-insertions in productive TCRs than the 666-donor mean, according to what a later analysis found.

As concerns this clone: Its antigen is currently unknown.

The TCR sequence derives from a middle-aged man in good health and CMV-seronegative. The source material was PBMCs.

In DNA, the CDR3 is TGTGCCAGCAGTGAAGTGTCCTCTGGAGGGCGGACTGAAGCTTTCTTT. As protein: CASSEVSSGGRTEAFF. The V call is TRBV6-1, the J call TRBJ1-1, with D unclear. Trimming removed 1 base from V and 5 bases from J, with 17 bases in between. Germline lookup yields CDR1 MNHNS and CDR2 SASEGT. The CDR3 is 16 amino acids.